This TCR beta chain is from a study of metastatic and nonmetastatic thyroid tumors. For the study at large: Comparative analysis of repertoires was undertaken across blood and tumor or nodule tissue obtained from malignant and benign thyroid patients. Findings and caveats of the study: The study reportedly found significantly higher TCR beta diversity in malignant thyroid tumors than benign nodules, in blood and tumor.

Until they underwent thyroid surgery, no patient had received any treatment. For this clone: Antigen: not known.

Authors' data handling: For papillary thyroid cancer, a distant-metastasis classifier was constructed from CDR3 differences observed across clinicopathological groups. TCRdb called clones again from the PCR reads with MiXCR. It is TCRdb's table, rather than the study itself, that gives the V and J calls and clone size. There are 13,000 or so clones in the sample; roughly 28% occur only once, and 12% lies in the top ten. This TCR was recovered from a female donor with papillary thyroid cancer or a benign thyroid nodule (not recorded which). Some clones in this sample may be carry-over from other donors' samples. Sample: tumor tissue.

The CDR3 DNA is TGTGCCAGCAGCCATCCCGGCGGGGCAGCTTTCTACAATGAGCAGTTCTTC. Translating it yields CASSHPGGAAFYNEQFF. This chain links TRBV3-1 with TRBJ2-1; TRBD2 is a possible D gene (6 bases). Per the germline V gene, CDR1 is LGHDT and CDR2 is YNNKEL (reference sequence). The CDR3 runs 17 residues. The germline V and J ends were trimmed by 3 bases and 3 bases, with 18 bases remaining between them.